The present TCR beta chain was sequenced within a study of read filtering for tumor transcriptome and immune sequencing. Looking at the study overall: The cohort had some 17 men and 14 to 15 women aged about 47 to 80, mean around 63 years. Study outcomes and limitations: RNA-seq captured clonotypes less deeply and reliably than IR-seq. Without single-read clonotypes, shared clonotype proportions correlated more between IR-seq and RNA-seq.

The library was built from roughly 400 ng RNA with molecular barcoded adaptors for alpha/delta and beta/gamma chains. TCRdb used MiXCR to reprocess the reads, holding one entry per CDR3 protein. The table shows 49,000 or so distinct CDR3 sequences, with about 12% occurring only once. The ends were cut back, 2 bases at V and 3 bases at J, with 13 bases in the middle. CDR3 length equals 14 residues. The germline V gene encodes CDR1 DFQATT and CDR2 SNEGSKA (reference sequence). This clonotype has a count of ten or more. Antigen specificity is unknown. The TCR was taken from a donor over 35 with multiple myeloma. Material for sequencing was a population of CD138-negative cells sorted from bone marrow. The chain has TRBV20-1 and TRBJ1-1, with D perhaps TRBD1 (5 bases). The CDR3 nucleotides read TGCAGTGCTAGATACGGCAGGGCGGACACTGAAGCTTTCTTT. It codes for CSARYGRADTEAFF.